Listed below are T cell receptor beta chains from one sample, sequenced in a study of molecular identifiers for immune sequencing clone quantification. TCRdb fed the PCR reads into MiXCR, producing one record per CDR3 protein. Among over 35,000 distinct CDR3 sequences, around 18% were seen once, and the ten largest hold over 6%. Sequencing was carried out using naive CD8+ T cells from blood, with Jurkat cell RNA spiked in. Receptor source: a human donor in good health. Some libraries in this study had Jurkat cell RNA spiked in. Both conserved end residues are part of each CDR3. The order of the fields is J gene, V gene, D gene, clone size, CDR3 protein, CDR3 DNA. D genes are given only for firm matches. Clone size is shown for a subset of rows, as once, few, many or a class of expanded clone.

TRBJ2-7 TRBV6-2/TRBV6-3 TRBD1 many CASSSADLTGGNEQYF TGTGCCAGCAGTTCCGCGGACCTCACAGGGGGCAACGAGCAGTACTTC
TRBJ2-7 TRBV15 - many CATSGTIRDGSYEQYF TGTGCCACCAGCGGCACAATCCGGGACGGATCCTACGAGCAGTACTTC
TRBJ2-1 TRBV28 - few CASSLLANYNEQFF TGTGCCAGCAGTTTGCTAGCGAACTACAATGAGCAGTTCTTC
TRBJ2-5 TRBV28 - few CASSPYGTQYF TGTGCCAGCAGCCCCTATGGGACCCAGTACTTC
TRBJ2-7 TRBV11-2 TRBD1 many CASRGQLVEQYF TGTGCCAGCAGGGGACAGCTGGTCGAGCAGTACTTC
TRBJ2-1 TRBV20-1 TRBD2 many CSAIYSGSNTYNEQFF TGCAGTGCTATCTATAGCGGGAGCAACACCTACAATGAGCAGTTCTTC
TRBJ2-4 TRBV7-8 - many CASSLGLLPDLAKNIQYF TGTGCCAGCAGCTTAGGCTTGCTCCCCGACTTAGCCAAAAACATTCAGTACTTC
TRBJ2-7 TRBV9 - many CASSVIADSSYEQYF TGTGCCAGCAGCGTAATCGCGGATAGCTCCTACGAGCAGTACTTC
TRBJ1-1 TRBV6-2/TRBV6-3 - many CASRLGSVTEAFF TGTGCCAGCAGGCTGGGTTCCGTGACTGAAGCTTTCTTT
TRBJ2-1 TRBV7-9 - - CASSLGRPSPSYNEQFF TGTGCCAGCAGCCTAGGTAGGCCTAGCCCATCCTACAATGAGCAGTTCTTC
TRBJ1-5 TRBV6-2/TRBV6-3 TRBD1 medium-sized CASQDRVTQPQHF TGTGCCAGCCAGGACAGGGTGACTCAGCCCCAGCATTTT
TRBJ2-6 TRBV6-2/TRBV6-3 - once CASTDWSSGANVLTF TGTGCCAGCACCGACTGGAGCTCTGGGGCCAACGTCCTGACTTTC
TRBJ2-7 TRBV9 - many CASSVGKGRAYEQYF TGTGCCAGCAGCGTAGGGAAAGGCAGAGCCTACGAGCAGTACTTC
TRBJ2-7 TRBV4-3 - many CASSQDSTPSYEQYF TGCGCCAGCAGCCAAGATTCGACACCTTCCTACGAGCAGTACTTC
TRBJ1-5 TRBV6-9 - many CASSYSNRGQPQHF TGTGCCAGCAGTTATTCGAATAGGGGTCAGCCCCAGCATTTT
TRBJ1-1 TRBV6-2/TRBV6-3 TRBD1 - CASSYETGGMVSPAFF TGTGCCAGCAGTTACGAGACAGGGGGAATGGTCTCCCCAGCTTTCTTT
TRBJ2-7 TRBV4-3 - many CASSPTSSGYEQYF TGCGCCAGCAGCCCCACTAGTTCGGGCTACGAGCAGTACTTC
TRBJ1-5 TRBV2 - many CASSDQTDPYSNQPQHF TGTGCCAGCAGTGACCAGACTGATCCGTATAGCAATCAGCCCCAGCATTTT
TRBJ1-2 TRBV7-9 TRBD1 - CASSLAGQGFNYGYTF TGTGCCAGCAGCTTAGCTGGACAGGGATTTAACTATGGCTACACCTTC
TRBJ2-7 TRBV28 - - CASSSGRLNDYEQYF TGTGCCAGCAGTTCGGGGCGGTTGAACGACTACGAGCAGTACTTC
TRBJ2-3 TRBV2 - many CASSAFGGLTDTQYF TGTGCCAGCAGTGCCTTCGGGGGCCTCACAGATACGCAGTATTTT
TRBJ2-7 TRBV7-9 - - CASSLGPPYEQYF TGTGCCAGCAGCTTAGGCCCTCCCTACGAGCAGTACTTC
TRBJ2-1 TRBV2 TRBD2 few CASIGAGGGEQFF TGTGCCAGCATCGGGGCGGGGGGCGGTGAGCAGTTCTTC
TRBJ1-6 TRBV7-2 - many CASSLAWEHSPLHF TGTGCCAGCAGCTTAGCTTGGGAGCACTCACCCCTCCACTTT
TRBJ2-7 TRBV28 TRBD2 - CASSPETGGLFSYEQYF TGTGCCAGCAGTCCGGAGACGGGAGGGCTTTTCTCCTACGAGCAGTACTTC
TRBJ2-1 TRBV9 - many CASSVLGTSGDEQFF TGTGCCAGCAGCGTACTAGGGACTTCGGGGGATGAGCAGTTCTTC
TRBJ2-1 TRBV27 - many CASRTGEARLREQFF TGTGCCAGCAGGACAGGCGAAGCGAGGCTTAGGGAGCAGTTCTTC
TRBJ2-1 TRBV7-9 - - CASSPSVNYNEQFF TGTGCCAGCAGCCCTAGCGTTAACTACAATGAGCAGTTCTTC
TRBJ2-7 TRBV12-3/TRBV12-4 TRBD2 - CATKTSGTYEQYF TGTGCCACAAAGACTAGCGGGACCTACGAGCAGTACTTC
TRBJ2-1 TRBV7-8 - - CASSLDGGAYNEQFF TGTGCCAGCAGCTTGGATGGCGGGGCGTACAATGAGCAGTTCTTC
TRBJ1-2 TRBV12-3/TRBV12-4 - many CASSLGPQGNGYTF TGTGCCAGCAGTTTAGGCCCCCAGGGCAATGGCTACACCTTC
TRBJ2-1 TRBV7-9 - many CASRGSTGSSYNEQFF TGTGCCAGCCGGGGGAGTACCGGGAGCTCCTACAATGAGCAGTTCTTC
TRBJ2-7 TRBV13 TRBD1 many CASSIGGLSSYEQYF TGTGCCAGCAGCATAGGGGGCCTCTCCTCCTACGAGCAGTACTTC
TRBJ2-4 TRBV6-5 - few CASSFSGVLAKNIQYF TGTGCCAGCAGTTTTTCAGGGGTTTTAGCCAAAAACATTCAGTACTTC
TRBJ2-1 TRBV20-1 TRBD2 many CSAQGTSGSSYNEQFF TGCAGTGCCCAAGGGACTAGCGGTTCCTCCTACAATGAGCAGTTCTTC
TRBJ2-7 TRBV5-1 TRBD2 few CASSLDGEGFYEQYF TGCGCCAGCAGCCTCGATGGGGAGGGATTCTACGAGCAGTACTTC
TRBJ2-7 TRBV27 TRBD2 few CASRTTSGRYPSYEQYF TGTGCCAGCCGGACGACTAGCGGGAGATATCCATCCTACGAGCAGTACTTC